These T cell receptor beta chains were read from a single sample in a study of human T cells and chemical hapten exposure. Each CDR3 protein is one row after TCRdb ran MiXCR on the RACE reads. The sample lists approximately 95,000 distinct CDR3 sequences, about an eighth occurring once. The sample here was whole blood, taken in connection with sensitization to the hapten diphenylcyclopropenone (DPC). The receptors originated from a woman aged 40 to 50 with alopecia areata. Some clones in this sample may be carry-over from other donors' samples. Both conserved end residues are part of each CDR3. Each record gives: CDR3 length, V gene, D gene, clone size, J gene, CDR3 DNA, CDR3 protein. D genes are given only for firm matches. Only part of the rows carry a size: once, few, many, or a class if the clone is expanded.

len: 15; v_gene: TRBV19; d_gene: TRBD2; abundance: few; j_gene: TRBJ2-1; CDR3nt: TGTGCCAGTATTTCAGCGGGAAGCTCCTACAATGAGCAGTTCTTC; CDR3aa: CASISAGSSYNEQFF
len: 13; v_gene: TRBV20-1; d_gene: .; abundance: .; j_gene: TRBJ2-4; CDR3nt: TGCAGTGCGAAGGGACTCCCCGCGAACATTCAGTACTTC; CDR3aa: CSAKGLPANIQYF
len: 13; v_gene: TRBV5-4; d_gene: TRBD1; abundance: few; j_gene: TRBJ2-7; CDR3nt: TGTGCCAGCAGCCCGACAGGGGGCCAGGAGCAGTACTTC; CDR3aa: CASSPTGGQEQYF
len: 14; v_gene: TRBV28; d_gene: .; abundance: .; j_gene: TRBJ2-1; CDR3nt: TGTGCCAGCACATCCGGGGACGTACGGAATGAGCAGTTCTTC; CDR3aa: CASTSGDVRNEQFF
len: 15; v_gene: TRBV28; d_gene: .; abundance: few; j_gene: TRBJ2-1; CDR3nt: TGTGCCAGCAGTTTATGGGGGAGCTCCTACAATGAGCAGTTCTTC; CDR3aa: CASSLWGSSYNEQFF
len: 13; v_gene: TRBV3-1; d_gene: .; abundance: .; j_gene: TRBJ2-4; CDR3nt: TGTGCCAGCAGCCAAGGCAGCAAGTACATTCAGTACTTC; CDR3aa: CASSQGSKYIQYF
len: 14; v_gene: TRBV7-8; d_gene: .; abundance: .; j_gene: TRBJ1-6; CDR3nt: TGTGCCAGCGGGGAGAGCTCCTATAATTCACCCCTCCACTTT; CDR3aa: CASGESSYNSPLHF
len: 13; v_gene: TRBV29-1; d_gene: TRBD1; abundance: .; j_gene: TRBJ1-1; CDR3nt: TGCAGCGTGGACAGGGAGATGAACACTGAAGCTTTCTTT; CDR3aa: CSVDREMNTEAFF
len: 14; v_gene: TRBV12-3/TRBV12-4; d_gene: .; abundance: few; j_gene: TRBJ1-1; CDR3nt: TGTGCCAGCAGCTTCAGTGGTGCGAACACTGAAGCTTTCTTT; CDR3aa: CASSFSGANTEAFF
len: 15; v_gene: TRBV4-2; d_gene: TRBD1; abundance: few; j_gene: TRBJ2-5; CDR3nt: TGTGCCAGCAGCCGTGGGACAGCCCCCCGGGAGACCCAGTACTTC; CDR3aa: CASSRGTAPRETQYF
len: 16; v_gene: TRBV7-2; d_gene: TRBD2; abundance: many; j_gene: TRBJ2-5; CDR3nt: TGTGCCAGCAGCCCTCCTAGCGGGGGTCGGCAAGAGACCCAGTACTTC; CDR3aa: CASSPPSGGRQETQYF
len: 13; v_gene: TRBV19; d_gene: TRBD1; abundance: few; j_gene: TRBJ1-1; CDR3nt: TGTGCCAGTAGAAGGACAGGGTTCACTGAAGCTTTCTTT; CDR3aa: CASRRTGFTEAFF
len: 15; v_gene: TRBV7-2; d_gene: .; abundance: few; j_gene: TRBJ2-5; CDR3nt: TGTGCCAGCAGCCCCCTCCGGGGACACCAAGAGACCCAGTACTTC; CDR3aa: CASSPLRGHQETQYF
len: 15; v_gene: TRBV14; d_gene: TRBD1; abundance: many; j_gene: TRBJ2-1; CDR3nt: TGTGCCAGCAGCCGGACAGGGGGCTTCTACAATGAGCAGTTCTTC; CDR3aa: CASSRTGGFYNEQFF
len: 13; v_gene: TRBV7-2; d_gene: .; abundance: many; j_gene: TRBJ1-1; CDR3nt: TGTGCCAGCAGCCCCCACCAGAACACTGAAGCTTTCTTT; CDR3aa: CASSPHQNTEAFF
len: 14; v_gene: TRBV18; d_gene: .; abundance: many; j_gene: TRBJ2-7; CDR3nt: TGTGCCAGCTCTGGAGACAGGTCCCCCAACGAGCAGTACTTC; CDR3aa: CASSGDRSPNEQYF
len: 15; v_gene: TRBV7-7; d_gene: TRBD2; abundance: .; j_gene: TRBJ2-1; CDR3nt: TGTGCCAGCAGCTTGGGCGGGAGAGGGTACAATGAGCAGTTCTTC; CDR3aa: CASSLGGRGYNEQFF
len: 14; v_gene: TRBV28; d_gene: .; abundance: .; j_gene: TRBJ1-6; CDR3nt: TGTGCCAGCAGTGAGGGGGTTTTATATTCACCCCTCCACTTT; CDR3aa: CASSEGVLYSPLHF
len: 16; v_gene: TRBV28; d_gene: TRBD2; abundance: many; j_gene: TRBJ2-3; CDR3nt: TGTGCCAGCCGGGTGCCTCTAGCGGGAGGCACAGATACGCAGTATTTT; CDR3aa: CASRVPLAGGTDTQYF
len: 12; v_gene: TRBV10-1; d_gene: .; abundance: many; j_gene: TRBJ1-5; CDR3nt: TGCGCCACAGACAGCCTTAATCAGCCCCAGCATTTT; CDR3aa: CATDSLNQPQHF
len: 15; v_gene: TRBV5-1; d_gene: TRBD1; abundance: .; j_gene: TRBJ2-1; CDR3nt: TGCGCCAGCAGCTTGTCGGGACAGGGCACCAATGAGCAGTTCTTC; CDR3aa: CASSLSGQGTNEQFF
len: 10; v_gene: TRBV19; d_gene: .; abundance: few; j_gene: TRBJ2-1; CDR3nt: TGTGCCATGGGGCCGGGGGCGCAGTTCTTC; CDR3aa: CAMGPGAQFF
len: 12; v_gene: TRBV12-3/TRBV12-4; d_gene: .; abundance: .; j_gene: TRBJ1-5; CDR3nt: TGTGCCAGCAGGACAAGGGATCAGCCCCAGCATTTT; CDR3aa: CASRTRDQPQHF
len: 14; v_gene: TRBV18; d_gene: .; abundance: many; j_gene: TRBJ2-5; CDR3nt: TGTGCCAGCTCACCACCGGACTCTGGGCTGACCCAGTACTTC; CDR3aa: CASSPPDSGLTQYF
len: 14; v_gene: TRBV3-1; d_gene: .; abundance: .; j_gene: TRBJ1-5; CDR3nt: TGTGCCAGCAGCCCCGTGGGTGGAGGGCAGCCCCAGCATTTT; CDR3aa: CASSPVGGGQPQHF
len: 15; v_gene: TRBV6-2/TRBV6-3; d_gene: .; abundance: many; j_gene: TRBJ1-4; CDR3nt: TGTGCCAGCAGTTACGGGCCGCTTAGTCATGAAAAACTGTTTTTT; CDR3aa: CASSYGPLSHEKLFF
len: 15; v_gene: TRBV27; d_gene: .; abundance: .; j_gene: TRBJ2-5; CDR3nt: TGTGCCAGCAGTCCGACACCAGGGACCAAAGAGACCCAGTACTTC; CDR3aa: CASSPTPGTKETQYF
len: 11; v_gene: TRBV28; d_gene: .; abundance: once; j_gene: TRBJ1-4; CDR3nt: TGTGCCAGCAGAGGGGCCGGGAAACTGTTTTTT; CDR3aa: CASRGAGKLFF
len: 11; v_gene: TRBV6-2/TRBV6-3; d_gene: .; abundance: many; j_gene: TRBJ2-2; CDR3nt: TGTGCCAGCCGGGACACCGGGGAGCTGTTTTTT; CDR3aa: CASRDTGELFF
len: 16; v_gene: TRBV14; d_gene: TRBD1; abundance: many; j_gene: TRBJ1-1; CDR3nt: TGTGCCAGCAGCCGCATAGGGGACAGCCCTAACACTGAAGCTTTCTTT; CDR3aa: CASSRIGDSPNTEAFF
len: 11; v_gene: TRBV27; d_gene: .; abundance: medium-sized; j_gene: TRBJ2-2; CDR3nt: TGTGCCACCGCGAACACCGGGGAGCTGTTTTTT; CDR3aa: CATANTGELFF